This record covers a single T cell receptor beta chain. Its matching antigen is unknown. This record comes from a study of shared clonotypes between healthy human individuals. The germline V gene has CDR1 MGHRA and CDR2 YSYEKL. The CDR3 consists of 17 residues. V shed 0 bases and J 4 bases; nucleotides not matched to a gene: 9. Generated by immunoSEQ multiplex PCR, the TCRdb table keeps only in-frame clones and is missing some. The data contain approximately 340,000 clones, approximately 79% of them singletons. Points from the study as a whole: Read depth was anticipated to influence clonotype sharing among donors. Having only a few donors restricted how much genetic and exposure-history diversity was captured. With several donors compared, 5% to 5.5% of naive CD4 clonotypes were shared.

The chain recombines TRBV4-1 with TRBJ1-2; TRBD1 matches at 9 bases. The material sequenced was memory CD4+ T cells sorted from blood. Documented subset: CD45RA-negative fraction. This TCR derives from a young man in good health. CDR3 DNA: TGCGCCAGCAGCCAAGAGGCGGGACAGGGCCGGGGCTATGGCTACACCTTC. It yields the protein CASSQEAGQGRGYGYTF.